This T cell receptor beta chain was sequenced during a study of cytomegalovirus exposure and HLA in healthy donors. The CDR3 covers 15 residues. Germline assignment: CDR1 SGHRS and CDR2 YFSETQ. The V gene lost 4 bases and the J gene lost 4 bases, with 18 bases spanning the gap. The PCR was carried out with 60 Vbeta primers and 13 Jbeta primers. The assay was immunoSEQ multiplex PCR, and TCRdb's table has in-frame clones only and misses some. The repertoire has 98,000 or so clones, about three quarters of them found once; the top ten carry roughly 8%. The chain is built from TRBV5-1 and TRBJ2-7; possible D gene TRBD2, 5 bases. This receptor was taken from a human donor in good health. Input material: PBMCs. The CDR3 nucleotides are TGCGCCAGCAGCCTCGGGGAATTTCTAGGTTACGAGCAGTACTTC. It translates to CASSLGEFLGYEQYF. The full variable domain, its missing parts supplied by reference TRBV5-1 and TRBJ2-7, is KAGVTQTPRYLIKTRGQQVTLSCSPISGHRSVSWYQQTPGQGLQFLFEYFSETQRNKGNFPGRFSGRQFSNSRSEMNVSTLELGDSALYLCASSLGEFLGYEQYFGPGTRLTVT.